Below are 5 T cell receptor beta chains sequenced from a single sample in a study of shared clonotypes between healthy human individuals. Sequencing used immunoSEQ multiplex PCR; TCRdb keeps in-frame clones, though not all of them. The data contain about 2 million clones, about 95% of them singletons. The naive CD8 subset, CD45RO-negative cells positively selected for CCR7, excluded terminally differentiated effector memory CD45RA+ cells. Sequencing was carried out using naive CD8+ T cells sorted from blood. The receptors come from a man aged 18-30 years in good health.

The rearrangement joins TRBV6-1 to TRBJ2-7; D is ambiguous. V lost 1 base, J lost 2 bases, and 6 bases lay in between. Germline CDR1 is MNHNS and CDR2 is SASEGT. The CDR3 has 13 amino acids. The CDR3 loop reads CASSEENTYEQYF. The CDR3 nucleotides are TGTGCCAGCAGTGAAGAGAATACCTACGAGCAGTACTTC.

For the CDR3, the DNA is TGTGCCAGCAGTTTGAACAGGGTTTGGGAGACTGAAGCTTTCTTT. Amino acid sequence: CASSLNRVWETEAFF. The genes are TRBV28 and TRBJ1-1, with D maybe TRBD1 (6 bases). The CDR3 is 15 amino acids. Trimming left V 3 bases short and J 5 bases short, with 16 bases between. Germline loops: CDR1 MDHEN, CDR2 SYDVKM.

The genes are TRBV6-5 and TRBJ2-7; 8 bases align to TRBD1. CDR3 length equals 14 residues. After removal of 6 bases from V and 7 bases from J, the junction contained 11 bases not matched to a gene. The germline V gene encodes CDR1 MNHEY and CDR2 SVGAGI. The CDR3 sequence is CASSPPGQAWEQYF. The CDR3 DNA sequence: TGTGCCAGCAGCCCACCGGGACAGGCCTGGGAGCAGTACTTC.

This chain connects TRBV10-3 to TRBJ1-1; TRBD1 matches at 7 bases. The CDR3 is made up of 13 amino acids. Germline V gene data show CDR1 as ENHRY and CDR2 as SYGVKD. V gave up 7 bases and J gave up 3 bases; unmatched junction bases: 5. CDR3 nucleotide sequence: TGTGCCATCACCGATACAGGGGACACTGAAGCTTTCTTT. It is translated as CAITDTGDTEAFF.

The V and J genes are TRBV11-3 and TRBJ2-1; 11 bases are shared with TRBD1. Germline V gene lookup returns CDR1 SGHNT and CDR2 YENEEA. V trimming: 5 bases; J trimming: 9 bases; junction bases outside the gene matches: 3. The CDR3 spans 13 residues. CDR3 residues: CASSTGQGGEQFF. CDR3 DNA: TGTGCCAGCAGCACGGGACAGGGGGGTGAGCAGTTCTTC.